This T cell receptor beta chain comes out of a study of beta chain features in type 1 diabetes. Every isolated RNA sample was fully reverse transcribed, so sequencing captured expressed TCRB transcripts. Measured with immunoSEQ multiplex PCR; TCRdb has only the in-frame clones, and not every one. The data hold 150,000 or so clones, with nearly 50% observed a single time. The trim removed 3 bases at V and 6 bases at J, leaving 0 bases unmatched. CDR1 and CDR2 (germline): SGHRS, YFSETQ. The length of the CDR3 is 13 residues. The specimen was Tregs from blood. The chain couples TRBV5-1 to TRBJ2-1, with 10 positions matching TRBD1. This receptor was obtained from a young man in good health. This CDR3 is CASSWTGGNEQFF. The CDR3, as DNA: TGCGCCAGCAGCTGGACAGGGGGCAATGAGCAGTTCTTC.